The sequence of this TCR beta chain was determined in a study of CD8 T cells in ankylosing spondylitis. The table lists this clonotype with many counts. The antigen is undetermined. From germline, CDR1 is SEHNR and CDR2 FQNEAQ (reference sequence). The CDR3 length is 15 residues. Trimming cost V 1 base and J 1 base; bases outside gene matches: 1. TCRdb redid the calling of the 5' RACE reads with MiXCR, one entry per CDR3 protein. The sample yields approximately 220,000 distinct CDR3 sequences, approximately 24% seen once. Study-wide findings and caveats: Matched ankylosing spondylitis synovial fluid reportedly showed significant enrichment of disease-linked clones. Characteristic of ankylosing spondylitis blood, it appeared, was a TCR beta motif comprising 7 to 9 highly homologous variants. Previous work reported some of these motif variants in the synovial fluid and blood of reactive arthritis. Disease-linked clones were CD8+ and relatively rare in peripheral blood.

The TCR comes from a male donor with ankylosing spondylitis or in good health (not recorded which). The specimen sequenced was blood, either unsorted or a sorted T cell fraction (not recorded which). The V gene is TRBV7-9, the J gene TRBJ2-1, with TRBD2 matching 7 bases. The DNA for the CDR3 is TGTGCCAGCAGCTTAGAGGGAGGGTCCTACAATGAGCAGTTCTTC. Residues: CASSLEGGSYNEQFF.